A single T cell receptor beta chain is shown here with its context. Its antigen is still unknown. Base qualities were left out, and no much larger clone turns up one base away. The library relied on the immunoSEQ multiplex PCR assay. The immuneACCESS repertoire file appears here via TCRdb, limited to in-frame rearrangements. These files lack a portion of the clones; in checked studies, under half of the deficit traces to unresolved V genes, and the cause of the others is not known. The sample table contains tens of thousands of clones; only one count was recorded for around 93% of them. The ten most abundant clones make up less than 2% of the sample. This record belongs to a study of T cell changes during pregnancy in multiple sclerosis (dated by TCRdb to the late 2010s). Concerning the study at large: The study examined how the T cell repertoire changed over the course of pregnancy in women with multiple sclerosis.

In the germline V gene, CDR1 corresponds to MNHEY and CDR2 to SVGAGI. The CDR3 contains 15 residues, cysteine and phenylalanine counted. The CDR3 DNA has 45 bases and is translated from base 1. V ends up 6 bases short and J 3 bases short, with an unmatched junction base count of 6. This chain joins TRBV6-5 to TRBJ2-1; a stretch of 9 junction bases matches TRBD1. The source is a female donor with multiple sclerosis, enrolled in a pregnancy study. Here the sequenced sample was peripheral blood, taken after pregnancy. The nucleotides read TGTGCCAGCAGAAACCAGGGACAGGGCTACAATGAGCAGTTCTTC. Its protein product is CASRNQGQGYNEQFF.